The 10 T cell receptor beta chains reported below all come from one sample, sequenced in a study of OX40 agonist ivuxolimab in advanced cancers. Clones were sequenced by immunoSEQ multiplex PCR, and TCRdb holds only the in-frame ones, with some missing. The sample yields 65,000 to 75,000 clones, roughly nine tenths seen once. Material: CD4+ or CD8+ T cells sorted from blood, obtained in a trial of the OX40 agonist ivuxolimab. The receptors stem from an adult with an advanced solid tumor such as melanoma, head and neck, liver or kidney cancer.

V usage is TRBV19 and J usage is TRBJ2-3; a weak D match, TRBD1 (5 bases). Germline V gives CDR1 LNHDA, CDR2 SQIVND (reference sequence). The CDR3 is made up of 16 amino acids. Trimming took off 9 bases at V and 2 bases at J, with 21 bases between the two ends. The CDR3 nucleotides read TGTGCCAGCAGCCCAGATGGACACCGGCTCACAGATACGCAGTATTTT. Its protein is CASSPDGHRLTDTQYF.

Only one count was recorded for this clone. CDR3 coding DNA: TGTGCCAGTAGTATACTTAAGACTAGCGGGGGCTGGGATGAGCAGTTCTTC. It yields the protein CASSILKTSGGWDEQFF. This chain joins TRBV19 and TRBJ2-1, with TRBD2 matching over 12 bases. From germline, CDR1 is LNHDA and CDR2 SQIVND (reference sequence). The CDR3 totals 17 residues. Germline trimming cut 2 bases from V and 8 bases from J; bases unmatched to any gene: 10.

This chain uses TRBV5-1 with TRBJ2-5; TRBD2 aligns across 10 bases. V gave up 0 bases and J gave up 1 base; unmatched junction bases: 6. Germline V lookup: CDR1 SGHRS, CDR2 YFSETQ. There are 17 residues in the CDR3. As DNA, the CDR3 is TGCGCCAGCAGCTTGGTCCCCGGGACTAGCGTCCAAGAGACCCAGTACTTC. This gives the protein CASSLVPGTSVQETQYF.

The V call is TRBV7-3, the J call TRBJ2-4; a possible D gene is TRBD1 (5 bases). The CDR3 covers 13 residues. Germline lookup yields CDR1 SGHTA and CDR2 FQGTGA. Trimming removed 4 bases at V and 3 bases at J, with 7 bases between. The DNA of the CDR3 is TGTGCCAGCAGCTCAGGACACAAAAACATTCAGTACTTC. It encodes CASSSGHKNIQYF.

The genes are TRBV29-1 and TRBJ2-7, with 9 bases matching TRBD2. The germline CDR1 and CDR2 sequences are SQVTM and ANQGSEA. This CDR3 is 13 amino acids long. V gave up 3 bases and J gave up 5 bases; unmatched junction bases: 5. The CDR3 region is CSVDSGRNDEQYF. CDR3 coding DNA: TGCAGCGTTGATAGCGGGAGAAACGACGAGCAGTACTTC.

This chain connects TRBV7-3 to TRBJ2-7; 7 nucleotides agree with TRBD2. Trimming took 3 bases from V and 2 from J; bases not matched to a gene: 7. This CDR3 has 15 residues. The V gene's germline CDR1 is SGHTA and CDR2 FQGTGA. For the CDR3, the DNA is TGTGCCAGCAGCTTCCGGACTAGACCGACCTACGAGCAGTACTTC. This gives the protein CASSFRTRPTYEQYF.

This chain uses TRBV5-1 with TRBJ2-1; tentatively, D is TRBD2 (6 bases). Germline V gives CDR1 SGHRS, CDR2 YFSETQ. This CDR3 spans 14 amino acids. V dropped 7 bases and J dropped 4 bases, with 15 bases sitting between them. CDR3 coding DNA: TGCGCCAGCGCCGGGGCGGGAACATACAATGAGCAGTTCTTC. It specifies CASAGAGTYNEQFF.

J is TRBJ1-1 and V is TRBV7-2, with D unresolved. V lost 5 bases to trimming and J lost 3 bases, with 10 bases between them. Looked up from germline, CDR1 is SGHTA and CDR2 is FQGNSA. CDR3 length equals 13 residues. As DNA, the CDR3 is TGTGCCAGCAGCCCCTGGGCAGACACTGAAGCTTTCTTT. Amino acid sequence: CASSPWADTEAFF.

The chain joins TRBV4-1 to TRBJ2-1; D is unresolved. In germline, CDR1 is MGHRA, CDR2 YSYEKL. V gave up 5 bases and J gave up 9 bases, with 14 bases separating them. This CDR3 comprises 13 residues. CDR3 nucleotides: TGCGCCAGCAGCTCAACTCCGAGAGCTGAGCAGTTCTTC. It specifies CASSSTPRAEQFF.

The chain uses TRBV4-2 and TRBJ2-1; 8 bases align to TRBD1. The V and J ends lost 0 bases and 0 bases, in that order; junction bases with no gene match: 4. The CDR3 runs 17 residues. Per the germline V gene, CDR1 is LGHNA and CDR2 is YNFKEQ. CDR3 sequence: CASSQDQGALSYNEQFF. The CDR3 region has the DNA TGTGCCAGCAGCCAAGATCAGGGGGCCCTCTCCTACAATGAGCAGTTCTTC.